This T cell receptor beta chain was identified during a study of T cell responses to AZD1222 COVID-19 vaccine. Study results and caveats: There were mostly white British donors and more females than males, and clonal diversity was possibly underestimated.

Data came from immunoSEQ multiplex PCR; TCRdb stores just in-frame clones and leaves some out. The profile shows 150,000 to 200,000 clones, 88% of them singletons. Samples with a second dose at about 4 or about 12 weeks were pooled together. Remarks on this clone: The target antigen is unknown.

The CDR3 contains 14 residues. CDR1 SNHLY and CDR2 FYNNEI come from the germline V gene. V lost 6 bases and J lost 3, with 11 bases in between. This sequence joins TRBV2 and TRBJ2-2; D is perhaps TRBD1 (6 bases). This material consisted of peripheral blood, taken 28 days after the second AZD1222 dose. The sequence derives from an adult who received the AZD1222 COVID-19 vaccine. The DNA of the CDR3 is TGTGCCAGCAGGTGGGACATTGACACCGGGGAGCTGTTTTTT. It encodes CASRWDIDTGELFF.